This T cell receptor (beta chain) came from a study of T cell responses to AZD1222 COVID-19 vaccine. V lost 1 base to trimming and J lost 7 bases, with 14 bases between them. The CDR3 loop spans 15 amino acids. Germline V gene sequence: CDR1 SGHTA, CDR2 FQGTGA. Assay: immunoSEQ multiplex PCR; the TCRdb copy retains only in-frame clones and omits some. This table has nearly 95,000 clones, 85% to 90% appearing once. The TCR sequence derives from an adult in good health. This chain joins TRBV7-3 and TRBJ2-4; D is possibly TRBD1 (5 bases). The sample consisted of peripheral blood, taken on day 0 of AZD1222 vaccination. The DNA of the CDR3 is TGTGCCAGCAGCTTAAATTCCGGACAAGCTAACATTCAGTACTTC. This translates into CASSLNSGQANIQYF.